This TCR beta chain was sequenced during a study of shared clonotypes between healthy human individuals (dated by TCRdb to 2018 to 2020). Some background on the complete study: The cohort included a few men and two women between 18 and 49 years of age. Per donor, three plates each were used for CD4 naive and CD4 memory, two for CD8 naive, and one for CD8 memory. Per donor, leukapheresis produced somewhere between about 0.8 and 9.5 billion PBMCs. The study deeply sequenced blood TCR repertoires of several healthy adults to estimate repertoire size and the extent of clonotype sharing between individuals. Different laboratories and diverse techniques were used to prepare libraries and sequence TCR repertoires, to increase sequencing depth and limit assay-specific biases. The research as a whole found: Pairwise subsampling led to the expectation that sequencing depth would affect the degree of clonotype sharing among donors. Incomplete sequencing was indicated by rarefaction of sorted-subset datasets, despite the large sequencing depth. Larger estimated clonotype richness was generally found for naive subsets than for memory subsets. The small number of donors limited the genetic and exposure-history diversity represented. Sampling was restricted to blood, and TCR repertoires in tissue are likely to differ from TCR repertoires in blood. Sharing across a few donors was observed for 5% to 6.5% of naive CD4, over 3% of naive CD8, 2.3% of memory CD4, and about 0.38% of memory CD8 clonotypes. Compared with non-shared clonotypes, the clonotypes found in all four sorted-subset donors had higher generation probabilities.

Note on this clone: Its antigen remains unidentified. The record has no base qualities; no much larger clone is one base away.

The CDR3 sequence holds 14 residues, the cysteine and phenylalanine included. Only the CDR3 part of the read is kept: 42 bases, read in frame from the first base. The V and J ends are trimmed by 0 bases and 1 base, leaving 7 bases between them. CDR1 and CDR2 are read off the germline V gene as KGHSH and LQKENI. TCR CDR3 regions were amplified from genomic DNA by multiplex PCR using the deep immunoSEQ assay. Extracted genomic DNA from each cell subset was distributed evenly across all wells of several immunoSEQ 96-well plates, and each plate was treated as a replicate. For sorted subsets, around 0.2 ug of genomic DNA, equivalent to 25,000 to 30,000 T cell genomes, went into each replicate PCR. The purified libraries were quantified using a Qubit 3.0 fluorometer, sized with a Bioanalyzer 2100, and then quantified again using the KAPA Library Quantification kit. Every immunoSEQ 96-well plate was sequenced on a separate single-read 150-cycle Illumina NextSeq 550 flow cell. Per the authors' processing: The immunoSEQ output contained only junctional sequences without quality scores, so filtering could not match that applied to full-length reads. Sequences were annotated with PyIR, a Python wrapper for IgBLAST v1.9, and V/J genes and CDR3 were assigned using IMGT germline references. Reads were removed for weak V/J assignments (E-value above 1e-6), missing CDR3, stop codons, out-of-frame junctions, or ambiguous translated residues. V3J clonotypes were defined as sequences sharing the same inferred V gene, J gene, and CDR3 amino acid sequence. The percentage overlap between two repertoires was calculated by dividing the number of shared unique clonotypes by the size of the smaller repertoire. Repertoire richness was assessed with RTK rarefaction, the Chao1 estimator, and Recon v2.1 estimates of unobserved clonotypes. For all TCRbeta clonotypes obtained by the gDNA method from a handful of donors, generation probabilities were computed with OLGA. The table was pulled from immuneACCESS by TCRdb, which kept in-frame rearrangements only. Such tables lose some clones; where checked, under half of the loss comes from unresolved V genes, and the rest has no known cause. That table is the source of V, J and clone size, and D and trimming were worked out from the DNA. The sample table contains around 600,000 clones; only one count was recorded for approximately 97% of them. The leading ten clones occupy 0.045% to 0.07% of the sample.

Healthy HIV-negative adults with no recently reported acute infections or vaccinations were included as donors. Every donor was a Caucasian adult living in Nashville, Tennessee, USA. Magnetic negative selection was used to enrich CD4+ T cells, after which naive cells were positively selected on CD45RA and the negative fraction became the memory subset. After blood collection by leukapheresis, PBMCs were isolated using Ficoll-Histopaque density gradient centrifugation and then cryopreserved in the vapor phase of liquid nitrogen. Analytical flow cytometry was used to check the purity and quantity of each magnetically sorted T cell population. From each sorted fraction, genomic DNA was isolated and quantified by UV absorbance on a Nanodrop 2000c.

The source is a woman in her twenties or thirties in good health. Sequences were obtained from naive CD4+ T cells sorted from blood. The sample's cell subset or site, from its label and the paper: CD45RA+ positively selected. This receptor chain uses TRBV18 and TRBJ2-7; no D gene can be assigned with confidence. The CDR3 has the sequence CASSPPALSYEQYF. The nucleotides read TGTGCCAGCTCACCACCGGCGTTGTCCTACGAGCAGTACTTC.